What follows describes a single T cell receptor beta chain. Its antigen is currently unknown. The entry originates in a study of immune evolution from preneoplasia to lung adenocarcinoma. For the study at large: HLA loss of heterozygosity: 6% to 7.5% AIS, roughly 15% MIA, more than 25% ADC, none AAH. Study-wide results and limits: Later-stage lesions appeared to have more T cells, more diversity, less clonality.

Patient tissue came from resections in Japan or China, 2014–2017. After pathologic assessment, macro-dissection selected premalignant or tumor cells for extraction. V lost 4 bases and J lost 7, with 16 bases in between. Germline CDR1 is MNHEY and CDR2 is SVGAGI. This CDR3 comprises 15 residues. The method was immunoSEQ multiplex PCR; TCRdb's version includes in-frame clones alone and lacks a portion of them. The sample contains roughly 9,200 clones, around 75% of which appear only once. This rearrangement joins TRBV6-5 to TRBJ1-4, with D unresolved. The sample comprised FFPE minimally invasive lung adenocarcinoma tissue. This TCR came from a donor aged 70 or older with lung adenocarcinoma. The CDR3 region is CASSSLGSAGEKLFF. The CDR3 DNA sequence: TGTGCCAGCAGTTCCCTTGGGTCTGCAGGTGAAAAACTGTTTTTT.